These 23 T cell receptor beta chains were sequenced from one sample in a study of blood T cell repertoires in COVID-19. The data were produced by immunoSEQ multiplex PCR, yet TCRdb's version contains in-frame clones alone and is incomplete. The data hold approximately 230,000 clones, with around 83% observed a single time. The source material was peripheral blood. The source is an elderly man with acute or convalescent COVID-19.

As for this clone: This sample includes further DNA sequences coding for the same CDR3. CDR3 loop: CASSLLRQENTEAFF. In nucleotides, the CDR3 is TGTGCCAGCAGCTTATTAAGGCAGGAGAACACTGAAGCTTTCTTT. The chain employs TRBV7-9 and TRBJ1-1, with D hard to call. Germline values: CDR1 SEHNR, CDR2 FQNEAQ (reference sequence). The CDR3 runs 15 residues. The ends were cut back, 2 bases at V and 1 base at J, with 11 bases in the middle.

This clone has only one observation. The chain employs TRBV11-3 and TRBJ2-3; D might be TRBD1 (6 bases). The ends were cut back, 1 base at V and 4 bases at J, with 9 bases in the middle. The CDR3 has 14 residues. The germline V gene encodes CDR1 SGHNT and CDR2 YENEEA. The chain's CDR3 is CASSLGGGADTQYF. The CDR3 DNA reads TGTGCCAGCAGCTTAGGTGGGGGCGCAGATACGCAGTATTTT.

The chain links TRBV19 to TRBJ2-7; possible D gene TRBD1, 6 bases. The CDR3 totals 13 residues. The germline gives CDR1 LNHDA, CDR2 SQIVND (reference sequence). V was cut by 3 bases and J by 7 bases, with 13 bases left in between. The CDR3 DNA reads as TGTGCCAGTAGTATGGCGACAGGAAAAGAGCAGTACTTC. Amino acid sequence: CASSMATGKEQYF.

The rearrangement links TRBV30 to TRBJ1-1; 9 bases fit TRBD1. The J segment lost 2 bases and the V segment lost 2 bases, leaving 3 bases of the junction unmatched. This CDR3 is 14 amino acids long. Germline V gene data show CDR1 as GTSNPN and CDR2 as SVGIG (reference sequence). The CDR3 nucleotides read TGTGCCTGGAGTTGGGGACAGGGCAACACTGAAGCTTTCTTT. Translating it yields CAWSWGQGNTEAFF.

The chain combines TRBV5-1 with TRBJ1-6; the match to TRBD1 covers 9 bases. Germline CDR1 is SGHRS and CDR2 is YFSETQ. The CDR3 covers 13 residues. After removal of 4 bases from V and 10 bases from J, the junction contained 3 bases not matched to a gene. The CDR3 region is CASSRTGDSPLHF. CDR3 DNA sequence: TGCGCCAGCAGCCGGACAGGGGACTCACCCCTCCACTTT.

The V and J genes are TRBV5-5 and TRBJ1-1, with TRBD1 identical over 7 bases. Germline assignment: CDR1 SGHKS and CDR2 YYEKEE (reference sequence). The CDR3 spans 14 residues. The ends lost 4 bases at V and 1 base at J; junction bases unmatched: 4. The CDR3 here is CASSRDSPNTEAFF. The CDR3 DNA follows: TGTGCCAGCAGCCGGGACAGCCCGAACACTGAAGCTTTCTTT. The entire variable domain, with the rest obtained from reference TRBV5-5 and TRBJ1-1, is as follows: DAGVTQSPTHLIKTRGQQVTLRCSPISGHKSVSWYQQVLGQGPQFIFQYYEKEERGRGNFPDRFSARQFPNYSSELNVNALLLGDSALYLCASSRDSPNTEAFFGQGTRLTVV.

This clone has a handful of counts. The chain carries TRBV5-1 and TRBJ1-2; D not certain. The CDR3 contains 11 residues. V lost 4 bases, J lost 8 bases, and 9 bases lay in between. CDR1 and CDR2 (germline): SGHRS, YFSETQ. The CDR3 is CASSGTGGYTF. CDR3 sequence (DNA): TGCGCCAGCAGCGGAACGGGAGGCTACACCTTC.

The chain has TRBV6-7 and TRBJ1-1; 7 positions match TRBD1. TRBV6-7 is labeled an ORF, and its function is uncertain. J lost 1 base, V lost 5 bases, and 7 bases had no gene match. This CDR3 has 15 amino acids. CDR3 sequence: CASSTAGTANTEAFF. CDR3 DNA sequence: TGTGCCAGCAGTACGGCCGGGACAGCGAACACTGAAGCTTTCTTT.

This chain uses TRBV11-2 with TRBJ2-7; 8 nucleotides agree with TRBD1. The J segment lost 3 bases and the V segment lost 4 bases, leaving 5 bases of the junction unmatched. Germline assignment: CDR1 SGHAT and CDR2 FQNNGV. The CDR3 spans 14 residues. The CDR3 DNA is TGTGCCAGCAGCTCGACAGGGGTGATCTACGAGCAGTACTTC. This codes for CASSSTGVIYEQYF.

This clone was found once. The chain joins TRBV18 to TRBJ2-2; TRBD2 matches at 9 bases. The length of the CDR3 is 16 residues. The trim removed 2 bases at V and 4 bases at J, leaving 5 bases unmatched. CDR1 KGHSH and CDR2 LQKENI come from the germline V gene. In DNA, the CDR3 is TGTGCCAGCTCACCAGACCAAGCGGGAGGCACCGGGGAGCTGTTTTTT. Translating it yields CASSPDQAGGTGELFF.

This chain joins TRBV11-2 and TRBJ2-2; TRBD1 aligns across 7 bases. The CDR3 is made up of 16 amino acids. Germline V lookup: CDR1 SGHAT, CDR2 FQNNGV. With 6 bases clipped from V and 0 bases from J, the junction kept 7 bases outside the gene matches. In nucleotides, the CDR3 is TGTGCCAGCAGGCTACAGGGGACAGCGAACACCGGGGAGCTGTTTTTT. Translated, it gives CASRLQGTANTGELFF.

CDR3 protein: CASSEKGASNQPQHF. The CDR3 bases are TGTGCCAGCAGTGAAAAGGGGGCAAGCAATCAGCCCCAGCATTTT. The rearrangement uses TRBV6-1 and TRBJ1-5, with 7 positions matching TRBD1. V lost 2 bases and J lost 1; bases outside the gene matches: 2. In germline, CDR1 is MNHNS, CDR2 SASEGT. The CDR3 length is 15 residues.

Ten or more counts support this clone. The chain joins TRBV24-1 to TRBJ2-3, with D possibly matching TRBD1 (7 bases). Trimming shortened V by 3 bases and J by 1 base, and 13 bases separated the two germline ends. Germline values: CDR1 KGHDR, CDR2 SFDVKD. CDR3 length: 16 residues. In DNA form, the CDR3 reads TGTGCCACCAGTGATCGGGGCGGGACAGGCACAGATACGCAGTATTTT. Its protein product is CATSDRGGTGTDTQYF.

V is TRBV24-1 and J is TRBJ2-7; D may be TRBD2 (5 bases). The CDR3 has 15 residues. Trimming took off 4 bases at V and 0 bases at J, with 12 bases between the two ends. Germline CDR1 and CDR2: KGHDR and SFDVKD. For the CDR3, the DNA is TGTGCCACCAGTGACGCGAGCGACTACTCCTACGAGCAGTACTTC. This gives the protein CATSDASDYSYEQYF.

This clone was counted between two and nine times. This chain connects TRBV3-1 (or the pseudogene TRBV3-2) to TRBJ1-4, with D possibly TRBD1 on 6 matching bases. CDR1 and CDR2 (germline): LGHDT, YNNKEL (reference sequence). V shed 2 bases and J shed 8 bases, with 15 bases lying between them. The CDR3 spans 15 residues. The CDR3: CASSQIVRGWEKLFF. CDR3 DNA: TGTGCCAGCAGCCAAATCGTCAGGGGCTGGGAAAAACTGTTTTTT.

The chain joins TRBV6-6 to TRBJ1-2; 7 bases align to TRBD1. Germline CDR1 is MNHNY and CDR2 is SVGAGI (reference sequence). The CDR3 totals 15 residues. J gave up 1 base and V 5 bases, and 7 bases lay outside the gene matches. The DNA of the CDR3 is TGTGCCAGCAGTCTGGGACAGAGTTATAACTATGGCTACACCTTC. This codes for CASSLGQSYNYGYTF.

The chain employs TRBV23-1 and TRBJ2-5; D might be TRBD1 (6 bases). TRBV23-1 is noted as an ORF with a role that remains uncertain. The V end lost 4 bases, the J end lost 0 bases, and 12 bases lay between the germline ends. The CDR3 contains 15 residues. The CDR3 DNA follows: TGCGCCAGCAGTCTCTCAGGGGCCTACCAAGAGACCCAGTACTTC. Translation: CASSLSGAYQETQYF.

This rearrangement joins TRBV19 to TRBJ2-3, with TRBD2 identical over 8 bases. There are 14 residues in the CDR3. Trimming removed 3 bases from V and 6 bases from J; junction bases left unmatched: 5. From germline, CDR1 is LNHDA and CDR2 SQIVND (reference sequence). The DNA for the CDR3 is TGTGCCAGTAGTATCCTAGCGGGCGTGGATACGCAGTATTTT. The encoded protein is CASSILAGVDTQYF.

The rearrangement joins TRBV24-1 to TRBJ2-7; 9 positions match TRBD1. CDR3 length: 14 residues. CDR1 KGHDR and CDR2 SFDVKD come from the germline V gene. Trimming at V came to 5 bases and at J to 0 bases, leaving 1 base not matched to a gene. CDR3 region: CATSGTGVSYEQYF. As DNA, the CDR3 is TGTGCCACCAGTGGGACAGGGGTCTCCTACGAGCAGTACTTC.

The gene calls are TRBV10-1 and TRBJ1-6; D uncertain. Trimming cost V 2 bases and J 9 bases, with 5 bases left between them. This CDR3 region has 12 residues. Germline CDR1 and CDR2: WNHNN and SYGVQD (reference sequence). The CDR3 is CASSEPGSPLHF. The CDR3 region has the DNA TGCGCCAGCAGTGAGCCGGGTTCACCCCTCCACTTT.

The genes are TRBV18 and TRBJ2-3; possibly TRBD1 for D (5 bases). The V end lost 2 bases, the J end lost 4 bases, and 10 bases lay between the germline ends. The CDR3 runs to 14 residues. CDR1 is KGHSH and CDR2 is LQKENI in the germline V gene. The CDR3 spells CASSPRQPPDTQYF. CDR3 in DNA: TGTGCCAGCTCACCAAGACAGCCTCCAGATACGCAGTATTTT.

The CDR3 is CASRGQALNYGYTF. The CDR3 DNA is TGTGCCAGCAGGGGACAGGCCCTTAACTATGGCTACACCTTC. This chain joins TRBV2 and TRBJ1-2; TRBD1 matches at 8 bases. The CDR3 sequence is 14 residues long. The germline CDR1 and CDR2 sequences are SNHLY and FYNNEI. The ends lost 6 bases at V and 1 base at J; junction bases unmatched: 4.

The rearrangement joins TRBV3-1 (or the pseudogene TRBV3-2) to TRBJ1-2; the D gene is possibly TRBD1 (5 bases). Per the germline V gene, CDR1 is LGHDT and CDR2 is YNNKEL (reference sequence). This CDR3 spans 15 amino acids. Trimming stripped 4 bases from V and 10 bases from J, with 22 bases between. Here the CDR3 DNA reads TGTGCCAGCAGCCCCCTTCCGAGGGGAGGGGCCGACTACACCTTC. Translated: CASSPLPRGGADYTF.